The source of this T cell receptor beta chain is a study of blood T cell repertoires in COVID-19. The repertoire was sequenced with immunoSEQ multiplex PCR; TCRdb's copy has only in-frame clones and lacks some. The profile covers about 120,000 clones, with 85% to 90% appearing a single time and 3.5% to 4% taken by the ten largest. Trimming took off 0 bases at V and 0 bases at J, with 6 bases between the two ends. Germline CDR1 MGHRA, CDR2 YSYEKL. This CDR3 is 16 amino acids long. This clonotype was obtained from a woman aged 60-70 years with COVID-19, enrolled during active disease. This chain uses TRBV4-1 with TRBJ2-6; D not resolved. Sequencing input: peripheral blood. CDR3 sequence reads: CASSQEETSGANVLTF. For the CDR3, the DNA is TGCGCCAGCAGCCAAGAGGAGACCTCTGGGGCCAACGTCCTGACTTTC.